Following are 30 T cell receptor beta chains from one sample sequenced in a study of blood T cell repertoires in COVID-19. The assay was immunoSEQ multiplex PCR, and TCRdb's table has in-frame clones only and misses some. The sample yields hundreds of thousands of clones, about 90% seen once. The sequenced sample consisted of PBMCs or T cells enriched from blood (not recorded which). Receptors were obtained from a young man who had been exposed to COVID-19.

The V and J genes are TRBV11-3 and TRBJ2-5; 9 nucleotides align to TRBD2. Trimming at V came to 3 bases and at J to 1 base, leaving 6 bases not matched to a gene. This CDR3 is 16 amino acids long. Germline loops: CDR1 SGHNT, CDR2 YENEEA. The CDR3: CASSFGGGGAQETQYF. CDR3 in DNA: TGTGCCAGCAGCTTTGGGGGCGGGGGGGCCCAAGAGACCCAGTACTTC. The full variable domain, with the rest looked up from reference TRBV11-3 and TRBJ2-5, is EAGVVQSPRYKIIEKKQPVAFWCNPISGHNTLYWYLQNLGQGPELLIRYENEEAVDDSQLPKDRFSAERLKGVDSTLKIQPAELGDSAVYLCASSFGGGGAQETQYFGPGTRLLVL.

CDR3 residues: CASSPGTDWNNEQFF. The CDR3, as DNA: TGTGCCAGCAGCCCCGGTACCGACTGGAACAATGAGCAGTTCTTC. The V call is TRBV11-2, the J call TRBJ2-1; D uncertain. The ends were cut back, 5 bases at V and 5 bases at J, with 16 bases in the middle. Germline V gives CDR1 SGHAT, CDR2 FQNNGV. CDR3 length: 15 residues.

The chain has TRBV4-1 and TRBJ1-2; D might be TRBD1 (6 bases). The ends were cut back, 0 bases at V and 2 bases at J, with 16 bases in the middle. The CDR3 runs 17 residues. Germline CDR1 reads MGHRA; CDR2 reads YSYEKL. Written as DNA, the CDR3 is TGCGCCAGCAGCCAAGAGTCTGGGACAACCTGGAACTATGGCTACACCTTC. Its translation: CASSQESGTTWNYGYTF.

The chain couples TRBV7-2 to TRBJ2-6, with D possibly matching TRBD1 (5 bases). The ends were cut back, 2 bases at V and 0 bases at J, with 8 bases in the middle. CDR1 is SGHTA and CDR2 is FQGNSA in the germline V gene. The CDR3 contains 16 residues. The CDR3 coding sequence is TGTGCCAGCAGCTTACCAGGGTTCTCTGGGGCCAACGTCCTGACTTTC. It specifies CASSLPGFSGANVLTF.

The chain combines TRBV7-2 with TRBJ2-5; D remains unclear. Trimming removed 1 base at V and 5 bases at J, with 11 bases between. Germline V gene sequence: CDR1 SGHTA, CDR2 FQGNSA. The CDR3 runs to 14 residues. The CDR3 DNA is TGTGCCAGCAGCTTAGGTCGGCTGGAGGAGACCCAGTACTTC. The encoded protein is CASSLGRLEETQYF.

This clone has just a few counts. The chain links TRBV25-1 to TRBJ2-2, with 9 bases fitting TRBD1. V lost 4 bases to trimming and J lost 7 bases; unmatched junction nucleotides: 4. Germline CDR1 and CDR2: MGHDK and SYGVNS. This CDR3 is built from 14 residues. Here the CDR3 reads CASSVTGGGGELFF. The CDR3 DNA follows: TGTGCCAGCAGTGTCACAGGGGGCGGCGGGGAGCTGTTTTTT.

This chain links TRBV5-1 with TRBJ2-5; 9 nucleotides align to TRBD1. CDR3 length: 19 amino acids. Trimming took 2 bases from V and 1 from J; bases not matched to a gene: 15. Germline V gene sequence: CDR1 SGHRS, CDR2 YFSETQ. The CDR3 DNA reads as TGCGCCAGCAGCTTTGTCAGTACCCGGACAGGGGAGATCCAAGAGACCCAGTACTTC. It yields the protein CASSFVSTRTGEIQETQYF. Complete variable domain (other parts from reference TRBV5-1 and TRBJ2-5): KAGVTQTPRYLIKTRGQQVTLSCSPISGHRSVSWYQQTPGQGLQFLFEYFSETQRNKGNFPGRFSGRQFSNSRSEMNVSTLELGDSALYLCASSFVSTRTGEIQETQYFGPGTRLLVL.

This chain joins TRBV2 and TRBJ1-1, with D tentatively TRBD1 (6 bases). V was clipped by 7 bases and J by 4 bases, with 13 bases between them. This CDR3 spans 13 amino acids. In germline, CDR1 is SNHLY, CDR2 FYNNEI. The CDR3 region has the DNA TGTGCCAGCATAGGTAGCAGGGGCACTGAAGCTTTCTTT. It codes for CASIGSRGTEAFF.

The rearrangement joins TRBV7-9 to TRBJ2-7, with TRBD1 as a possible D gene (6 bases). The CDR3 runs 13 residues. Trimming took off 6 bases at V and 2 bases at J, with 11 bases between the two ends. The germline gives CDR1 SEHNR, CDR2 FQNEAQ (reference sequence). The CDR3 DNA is TGTGCCAGCAGTTCAGGGGTAACCTACGAGCAGTACTTC. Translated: CASSSGVTYEQYF.

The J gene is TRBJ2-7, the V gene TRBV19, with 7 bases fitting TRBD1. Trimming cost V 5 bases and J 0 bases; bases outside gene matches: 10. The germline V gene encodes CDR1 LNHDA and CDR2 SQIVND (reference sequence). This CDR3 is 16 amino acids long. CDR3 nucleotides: TGTGCCAGTAGTGGGCCCGGGACAGCACACTCCTACGAGCAGTACTTC. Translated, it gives CASSGPGTAHSYEQYF.

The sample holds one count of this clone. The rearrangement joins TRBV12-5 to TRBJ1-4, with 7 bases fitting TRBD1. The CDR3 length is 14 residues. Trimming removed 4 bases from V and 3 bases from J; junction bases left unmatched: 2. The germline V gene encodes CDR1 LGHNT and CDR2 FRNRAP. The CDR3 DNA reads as TGTGCTAGTGGTTGGGACAGAGCTAATGAAAAACTGTTTTTT. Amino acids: CASGWDRANEKLFF.

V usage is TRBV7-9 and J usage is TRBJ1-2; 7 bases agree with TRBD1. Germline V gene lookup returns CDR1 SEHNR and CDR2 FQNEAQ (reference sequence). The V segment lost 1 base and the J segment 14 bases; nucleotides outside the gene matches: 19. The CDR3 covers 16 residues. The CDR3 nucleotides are TGTGCCAGCAGCTTAGGCGATGACAGGGTAGCGGGAGTGTGGACCTTC. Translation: CASSLGDDRVAGVWTF.

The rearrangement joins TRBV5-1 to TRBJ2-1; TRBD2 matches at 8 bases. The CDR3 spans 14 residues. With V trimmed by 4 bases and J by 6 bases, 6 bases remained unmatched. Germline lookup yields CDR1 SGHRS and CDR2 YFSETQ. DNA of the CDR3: TGCGCCAGCAGCCTGGGACTAGGGTTCAATGAGCAGTTCTTC. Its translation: CASSLGLGFNEQFF.

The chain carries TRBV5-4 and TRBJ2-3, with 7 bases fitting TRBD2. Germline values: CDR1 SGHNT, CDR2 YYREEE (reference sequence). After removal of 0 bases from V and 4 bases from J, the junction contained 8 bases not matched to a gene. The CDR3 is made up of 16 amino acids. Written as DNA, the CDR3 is TGTGCCAGCAGCTTGGCGGTATCGGGGGGTGCAGATACGCAGTATTTT. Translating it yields CASSLAVSGGADTQYF.

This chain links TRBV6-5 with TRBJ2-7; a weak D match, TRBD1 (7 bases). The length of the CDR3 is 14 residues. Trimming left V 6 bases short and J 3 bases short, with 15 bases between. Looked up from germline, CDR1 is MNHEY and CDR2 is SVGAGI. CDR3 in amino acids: CASSPVQGGYEQYF. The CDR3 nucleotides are TGTGCCAGCAGCCCGGTCCAGGGGGGCTACGAGCAGTACTTC.

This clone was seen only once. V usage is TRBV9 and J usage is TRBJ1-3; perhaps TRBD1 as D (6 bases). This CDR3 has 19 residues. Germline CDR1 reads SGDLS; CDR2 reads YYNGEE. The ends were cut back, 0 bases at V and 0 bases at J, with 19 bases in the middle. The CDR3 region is CASSVDGGRILNSGNTIYF. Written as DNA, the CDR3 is TGTGCCAGCAGCGTAGACGGGGGGCGAATACTAAACTCTGGAAACACCATATATTTT.

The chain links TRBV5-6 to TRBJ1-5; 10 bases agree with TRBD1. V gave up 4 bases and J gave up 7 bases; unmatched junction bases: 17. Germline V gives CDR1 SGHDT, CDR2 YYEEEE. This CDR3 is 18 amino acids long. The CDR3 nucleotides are TGTGCCAGCAGCCCGTGGGGGAGGGACAGGGGTAGGAACCAGCCCCAGCATTTT. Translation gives CASSPWGRDRGRNQPQHF.

The CDR3 nucleotides read TGCGCCAGCAGCCACCCGACAGACACCGGGGAGCTGTTTTTT. This codes for CASSHPTDTGELFF. The chain recombines TRBV4-3 with TRBJ2-2; D perhaps matches TRBD1 (5 bases). The CDR3 length is 14 residues. CDR1 is LGHNA and CDR2 is YSLEER in the germline V gene. Trimming removed 3 bases at V and 3 bases at J, with 8 bases between.

CDR3 coding DNA: TGTGCCAGCCAGAAGGGGGGGAGCCGCTCCTACGAGCAGTACTTC. This codes for CASQKGGSRSYEQYF. This chain joins TRBV2 and TRBJ2-7, with D possibly matching TRBD2 (7 bases). There are 15 residues in the CDR3. Germline-derived CDR1 and CDR2 are SNHLY and FYNNEI. Trimming took off 8 bases at V and 0 bases at J, with 17 bases between the two ends. Full variable domain (missing parts from reference TRBV2 and TRBJ2-7): EPEVTQTPSHQVTQMGQEVILRCVPISNHLYFYWYRQILGQKVEFLVSFYNNEISEKSEIFDDQFSVERPDGSNFTLKIRSTKLEDSAMYFCASQKGGSRSYEQYFGPGTRLTVT.

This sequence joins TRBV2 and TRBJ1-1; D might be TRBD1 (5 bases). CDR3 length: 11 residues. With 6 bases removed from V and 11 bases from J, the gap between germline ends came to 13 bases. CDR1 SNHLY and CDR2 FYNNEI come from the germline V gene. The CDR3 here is CASRLGLGAFF. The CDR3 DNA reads TGTGCCAGCAGGCTGGGACTGGGGGCTTTCTTT.

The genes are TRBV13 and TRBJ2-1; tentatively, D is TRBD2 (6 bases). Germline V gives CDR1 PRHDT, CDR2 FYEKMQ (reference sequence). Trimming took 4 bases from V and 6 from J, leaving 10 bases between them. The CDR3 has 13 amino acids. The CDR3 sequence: CASSSPGGNEQFF. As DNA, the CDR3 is TGTGCCAGCAGCTCCCCCGGGGGCAATGAGCAGTTCTTC. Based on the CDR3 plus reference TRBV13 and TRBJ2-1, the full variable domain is AAGVIQSPRHLIKEKRETATLKCYPIPRHDTVYWYQQGPGQDPQFLISFYEKMQSDKGSIPDRFSAQQFSDYHSELNMSSLELGDSALYFCASSSPGGNEQFFGPGTRLTVL.

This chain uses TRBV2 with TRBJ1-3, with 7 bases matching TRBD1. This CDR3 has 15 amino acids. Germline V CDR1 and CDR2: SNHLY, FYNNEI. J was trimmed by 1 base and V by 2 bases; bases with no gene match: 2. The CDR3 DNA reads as TGTGCCAGCAGTGAAAAGACAGGGTCTGGAAACACCATATATTTT. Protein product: CASSEKTGSGNTIYF.

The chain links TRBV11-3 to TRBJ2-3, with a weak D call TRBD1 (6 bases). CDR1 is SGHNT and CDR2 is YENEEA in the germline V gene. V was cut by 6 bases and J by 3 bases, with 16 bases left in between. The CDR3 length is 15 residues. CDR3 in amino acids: CASSEGQGLTDTQYF. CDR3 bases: TGTGCCAGCAGTGAGGGGCAGGGGTTGACAGATACGCAGTATTTT.

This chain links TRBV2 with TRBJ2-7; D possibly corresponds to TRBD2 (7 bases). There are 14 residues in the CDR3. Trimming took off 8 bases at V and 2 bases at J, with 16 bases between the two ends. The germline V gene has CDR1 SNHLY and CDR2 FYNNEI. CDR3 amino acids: CASVVGGRPYEQYF. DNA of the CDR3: TGTGCCAGCGTTGTCGGGGGGCGACCCTACGAGCAGTACTTC.

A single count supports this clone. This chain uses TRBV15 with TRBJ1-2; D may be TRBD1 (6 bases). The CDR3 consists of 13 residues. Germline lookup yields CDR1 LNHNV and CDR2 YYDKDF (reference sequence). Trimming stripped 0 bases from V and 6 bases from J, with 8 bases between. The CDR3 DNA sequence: TGTGCCACCAGCAGAGAGGCAGGGGATGGCTACACCTTC. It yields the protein CATSREAGDGYTF.

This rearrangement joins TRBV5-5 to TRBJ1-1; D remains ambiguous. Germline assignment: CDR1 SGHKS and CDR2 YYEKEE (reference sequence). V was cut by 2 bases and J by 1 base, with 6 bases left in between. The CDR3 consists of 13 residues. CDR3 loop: CASSFDTNTEAFF. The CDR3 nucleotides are TGTGCCAGCAGCTTCGACACGAACACTGAAGCTTTCTTT.

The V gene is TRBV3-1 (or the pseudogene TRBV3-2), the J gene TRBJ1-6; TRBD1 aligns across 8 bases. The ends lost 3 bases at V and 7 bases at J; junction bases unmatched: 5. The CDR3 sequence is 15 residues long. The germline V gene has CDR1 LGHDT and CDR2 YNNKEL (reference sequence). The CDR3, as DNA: TGTGCCAGCAGCCAGAGGACAGGGCTGAATTCACCCCTCCACTTT. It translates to CASSQRTGLNSPLHF.

The CDR3 spells CASSQTGTGNQPQHF. As DNA, the CDR3 is TGTGCCAGCAGCCAGACGGGAACAGGGAATCAGCCCCAGCATTTT. The V gene is TRBV5-8, the J gene TRBJ1-5; a weak D match, TRBD1 (6 bases). The V end was cut by 4 bases, the J end by 4 bases, with 15 bases between. Germline CDR1 reads SGHTS; CDR2 reads YDEGEE. The CDR3 covers 15 residues.

In DNA form, the CDR3 reads TGTGCCAGCAGCTTAGCCCGGGGGGGCCAAGCAGATACGCAGTATTTT. Its translation: CASSLARGGQADTQYF. The rearrangement links TRBV7-2 to TRBJ2-3; 8 bases are a match to TRBD2. The CDR3 consists of 16 residues. Trimming at V came to 0 bases and at J to 4 bases, leaving 6 bases not matched to a gene. Germline assignment: CDR1 SGHTA and CDR2 FQGNSA.

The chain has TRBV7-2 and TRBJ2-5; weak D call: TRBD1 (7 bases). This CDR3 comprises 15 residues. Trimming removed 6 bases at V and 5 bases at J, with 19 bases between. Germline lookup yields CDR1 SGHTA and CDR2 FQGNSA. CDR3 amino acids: CASRPGGRGWETQYF. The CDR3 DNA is TGTGCCAGCAGGCCAGGGGGGCGGGGATGGGAGACCCAGTACTTC.